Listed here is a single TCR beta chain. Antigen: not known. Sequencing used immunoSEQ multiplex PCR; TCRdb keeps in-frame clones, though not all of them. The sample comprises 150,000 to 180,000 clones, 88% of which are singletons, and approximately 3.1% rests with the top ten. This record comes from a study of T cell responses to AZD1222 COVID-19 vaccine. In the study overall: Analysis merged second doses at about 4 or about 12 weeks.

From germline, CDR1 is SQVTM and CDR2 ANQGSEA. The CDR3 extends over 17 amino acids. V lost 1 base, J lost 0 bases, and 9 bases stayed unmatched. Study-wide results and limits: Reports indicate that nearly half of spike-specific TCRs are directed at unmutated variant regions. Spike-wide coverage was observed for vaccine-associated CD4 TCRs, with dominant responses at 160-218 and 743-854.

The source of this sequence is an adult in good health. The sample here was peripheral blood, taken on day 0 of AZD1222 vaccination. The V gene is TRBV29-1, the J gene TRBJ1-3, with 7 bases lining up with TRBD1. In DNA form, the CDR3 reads TGCAGCGTTGAAGGAACAGGGGACCCGTCCTCTGGAAACACCATATATTTT. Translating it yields CSVEGTGDPSSGNTIYF.